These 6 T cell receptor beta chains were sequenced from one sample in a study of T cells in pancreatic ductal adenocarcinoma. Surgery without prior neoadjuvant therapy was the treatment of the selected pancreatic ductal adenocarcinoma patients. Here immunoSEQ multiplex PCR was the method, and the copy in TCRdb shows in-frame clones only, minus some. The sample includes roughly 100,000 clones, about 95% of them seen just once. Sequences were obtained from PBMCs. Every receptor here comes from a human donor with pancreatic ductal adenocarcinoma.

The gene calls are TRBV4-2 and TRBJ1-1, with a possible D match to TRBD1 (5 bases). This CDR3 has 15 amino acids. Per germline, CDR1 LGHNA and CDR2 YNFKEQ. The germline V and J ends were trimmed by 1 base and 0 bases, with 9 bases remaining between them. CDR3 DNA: TGTGCCAGCAGCCAAGGGGGGGAGGTGAACACTGAAGCTTTCTTT. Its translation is CASSQGGEVNTEAFF.

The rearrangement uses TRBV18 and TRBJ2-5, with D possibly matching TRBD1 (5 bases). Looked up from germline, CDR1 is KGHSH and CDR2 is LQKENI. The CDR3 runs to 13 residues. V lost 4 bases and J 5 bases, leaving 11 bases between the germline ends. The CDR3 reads CASSQGSGETQYF. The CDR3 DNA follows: TGTGCCAGCTCACAGGGGTCGGGCGAGACCCAGTACTTC.

The CDR3: CASSLRQIQETQYF. CDR3 DNA: TGTGCCAGCAGCCTTCGACAGATCCAAGAGACCCAGTACTTC. The gene calls are TRBV7-9 and TRBJ2-5, with D tentatively TRBD1 (5 bases). From germline, CDR1 is SEHNR and CDR2 FQNEAQ (reference sequence). Deletions cut 5 bases from V and 1 base from J, with 11 bases between. The CDR3 contains 14 residues. The variable domain in full, completed from reference TRBV7-9 and TRBJ2-5, reads DTGVSQNPRHKITKRGQNVTFRCDPISEHNRLYWYRQTLGQGPEFLTYFQNEAQLEKSRLLSDRFSAERPKGSFSTLEIQRTEQGDSAMYLCASSLRQIQETQYFGPGTRLLVL.

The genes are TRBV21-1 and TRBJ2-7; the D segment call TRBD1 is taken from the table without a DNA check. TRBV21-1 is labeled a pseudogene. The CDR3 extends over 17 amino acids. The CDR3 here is CASSKKEVRTGLHEQYF. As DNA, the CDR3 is TGTGCCAGCAGCAAAAAGGAAGTGCGGACAGGGCTCCACGAGCAGTACTTC.

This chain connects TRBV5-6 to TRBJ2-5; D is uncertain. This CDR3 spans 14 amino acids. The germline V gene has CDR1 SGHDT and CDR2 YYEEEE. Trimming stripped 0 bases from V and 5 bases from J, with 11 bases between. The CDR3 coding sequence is TGTGCCAGCAGCTTGGTGAGTCTCGCGGAGACCCAGTACTTC. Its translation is CASSLVSLAETQYF.

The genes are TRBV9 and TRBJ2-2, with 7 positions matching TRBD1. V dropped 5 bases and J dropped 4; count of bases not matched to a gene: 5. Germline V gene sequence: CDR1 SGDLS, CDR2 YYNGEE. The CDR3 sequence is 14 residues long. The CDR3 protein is CASSKTGPTGELFF. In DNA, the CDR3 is TGTGCCAGCAGTAAGACAGGGCCCACCGGGGAGCTGTTTTTT.